This T cell receptor beta chain was identified in a study of CD8+ T cells in alopecia areata. Study background: The study gave treated patients oral tofacitinib at 5 to 10 mg twice daily. Overall study results and limits: Clonality was higher in lesional than normal scalp, especially in alopecia totalis/universalis. Mice gave a clearer picture of TCR sharing than patients did, possibly for HLA-related reasons. Tofacitinib significantly lowered scalp clonality and expanded CD8+ clones among the top 100.

For this clone: Its antigen remains unknown.

TCR sequencing used cDNA made by reverse transcription of extracted RNA. Libraries were prepared by immunoSEQ multiplex PCR; TCRdb keeps only in-frame clonotypes and omits some of them. The sample lists 150,000 to 200,000 clones; approximately 57% were seen once. Treatment here: oral pan-JAK inhibitor, 5-10 mg twice daily. The CDR3 sequence is 13 residues long. Trimming shortened V by 5 bases and J by 1 base, and 8 bases separated the two germline ends. The germline V gene has CDR1 MNHNY and CDR2 SVGAGI (reference sequence). This specimen was CD4+ T cells sorted from blood, taken at week 24, from a patient treated with tofacitinib. This chain joins TRBV6-6 and TRBJ1-2; tentative D call: TRBD1 (6 bases). The sequence was collected from a human donor with alopecia areata. The CDR3 region has the DNA TGTGCCAGCAGTGCACAGGGTAACTATGGCTACACCTTC. Its translation is CASSAQGNYGYTF.